This T cell receptor (beta chain) was retrieved from a study of OX40 agonist ivuxolimab in advanced cancers. The method was immunoSEQ multiplex PCR; TCRdb's version includes in-frame clones alone and lacks a portion of them. The sample consists of 25,000 to 40,000 clones, approximately 90% of them appearing once. The CDR3 contains 13 residues. Germline V gives CDR1 SGHTA, CDR2 FQGNSA. The V end was cut by 5 bases, the J end by 0 bases, with 8 bases between. The receptor was isolated from an adult with an advanced solid tumor such as melanoma, head and neck, liver or kidney cancer. The V gene is TRBV7-2, the J gene TRBJ2-7; D remains unclear. Specimen: CD4+ or CD8+ T cells sorted from blood, collected in a trial of the OX40 agonist ivuxolimab. CDR3 sequence reads: CASSRLSSYEQYF. CDR3 nucleotide sequence: TGTGCCAGCAGCCGCCTGAGCTCCTACGAGCAGTACTTC.